This T cell receptor (beta chain) was recovered during a study of beta chain features in type 1 diabetes. CDR1 MGHDK and CDR2 SYGVNS come from the germline V gene. This CDR3 region has 15 residues. J was trimmed by 4 bases and V by 6 bases; bases with no gene match: 6. The sequenced template was cDNA made from the entire isolated RNA. Profiled with immunoSEQ multiplex PCR; TCRdb holds only in-frame clones, not every one. Among over 700,000 clones, 17% were seen once, and the ten largest hold around 0.02%. This receptor was identified in a woman in her late teens or twenties in good health. This rearrangement joins TRBV25-1 to TRBJ1-3; 10 positions match TRBD1. Sequencing used naive CD4+ T cells from blood. CDR3 sequence (DNA): TGTGCCAGCAGCGCGACAGGGGGCATAGGAAACACCATATATTTT. This sequence encodes CASSATGGIGNTIYF.